Below, 26 T cell receptor beta chains from the same sample are listed, as sequenced in a study of Ad26.COV2.S vaccination and SARS-CoV-2 variants. The treatment: about 20 received Ad26.COV2.S at low or high dose, single or two shots; several received placebo; per-sample allocation not given. The samples were gathered on day 63 after the first injection of vaccine or placebo. The assay was immunoSEQ multiplex PCR, and TCRdb's table has in-frame clones only and misses some. The sample lists 510,000 or so clones, around 88% occurring once. The sample here was peripheral blood, taken in a trial of Ad26.COV2.S vaccine versus placebo. These receptors originate from a person aged 18-65 years who received the Ad26.COV2.S COVID-19 vaccine or a placebo.

This chain joins TRBV20-1 and TRBJ2-1; the D call may be TRBD1 or TRBD2 (5 bases each). This CDR3 has 13 amino acids. Looked up from germline, CDR1 is DFQATT and CDR2 is SNEGSKA (reference sequence). With 3 bases removed from V and 5 bases from J, the gap between germline ends came to 11 bases. CDR3 in amino acids: CSASLGTNNEQFF. For the CDR3, the DNA is TGCAGTGCTAGTCTCGGGACCAACAATGAGCAGTTCTTC.

This clone came up a few times. Other DNA sequences in this sample translate to the same CDR3. J is TRBJ2-7 and V is TRBV28; D is undetermined. CDR1 is MDHEN, CDR2 SYDVKM, per germline. Trimming shortened V by 2 bases and J by 7 bases, and 9 bases separated the two germline ends. The CDR3 extends over 12 amino acids. CDR3 DNA: TGTGCCAGCAGTTTAGGGTCCATTGAGCAGTACTTC. Its translation: CASSLGSIEQYF. The full variable domain, in which reference TRBV28 and TRBJ2-7 provide the parts outside the CDR3, is DVKVTQSSRYLVKRTGEKVFLECVQDMDHENMFWYRQDPGLGLRLIYFSYDVKMKEKGDIPEGYSVSREKKERFSLILESASTNQTSMYLCASSLGSIEQYFGPGTRLTVT.

The chain recombines TRBV19 with TRBJ1-5; TRBD1 aligns across 8 bases. Germline V gives CDR1 LNHDA, CDR2 SQIVND (reference sequence). The CDR3 is 11 residues long. Trimming at V came to 1 base and at J to 15 bases, leaving 2 bases not matched to a gene. The CDR3 nucleotides are TGTGCCAGTAGTATAGGCAGGGGGCTGCATTTT. Its translation: CASSIGRGLHF.

For the CDR3, the DNA is TGTGCCAGCAGTTTTTCTTCAGGGATAGGTAGCAATCAGCCCCAGCATTTT. Its translation: CASSFSSGIGSNQPQHF. The J gene is TRBJ1-5, the V gene TRBV28, with D maybe TRBD1 (5 bases). Germline values: CDR1 MDHEN, CDR2 SYDVKM. Trimming shortened V by 3 bases and J by 0 bases, and 15 bases separated the two germline ends. The CDR3 sequence is 17 residues long.

The CDR3 protein is CASSQGTQVETQYF. The CDR3 nucleotides are TGTGCCAGCTCACAGGGGACTCAGGTAGAGACCCAGTACTTC. V is TRBV18 and J is TRBJ2-5; D may be TRBD2 (6 bases). Trimming took 4 bases from V and 4 from J, leaving 13 bases between them. This CDR3 is built from 14 residues. The V gene's germline CDR1 is KGHSH and CDR2 LQKENI. Based on the CDR3 plus reference TRBV18 and TRBJ2-5, the full variable domain is NAGVMQNPRHLVRRRGQEARLRCSPMKGHSHVYWYRQLPEEGLKFMVYLQKENIIDESGMPKERFSAEFPKEGPSILRIQQVVRGDSAAYFCASSQGTQVETQYFGPGTRLLVL.

A word on this clone: One end of the junction does not line up with germline, which may come from a read error. The genes are TRBV5-1 and TRBJ2-5, with TRBD2 identical over 11 bases. The germline V gene encodes CDR1 SGHRS and CDR2 YFSETQ. The CDR3 has 16 amino acids. Here the CDR3 reads CASRLGLAEGQETQYF. CDR3 in DNA: TGCGCCAGCAGATTGGGACTAGCGGAGGGGCAAGAGACCCAGTACTTC. Full variable domain (rest looked up from reference TRBV5-1 and TRBJ2-5): KAGVTQTPRYLIKTRGQQVTLSCSPISGHRSVSWYQQTPGQGLQFLFEYFSETQRNKGNFPGRFSGRQFSNSRSEMNVSTLELGDSALYLCASRLGLAEGQETQYFGPGTRLLVL.

The gene calls are TRBV5-1 and TRBJ1-4; no definite D call. CDR1 is SGHRS and CDR2 is YFSETQ in the germline V gene. The CDR3 is made up of 13 amino acids. The V and J ends lost 4 bases and 10 bases respectively, with 14 bases between them. The CDR3: CASSPAGVGKLFF. The CDR3 DNA sequence: TGCGCCAGCAGCCCGGCCGGGGTTGGAAAACTGTTTTTT.

The chain uses TRBV11-3 and TRBJ2-1; the match to TRBD1 covers 7 bases. Looked up from germline, CDR1 is SGHNT and CDR2 is YENEEA. This CDR3 region has 15 residues. J was trimmed by 6 bases and V by 5 bases; bases with no gene match: 10. The CDR3 nucleotides are TGTGCCAGCAGCCCCACAGGGGCGTGGAGCAATGAGCAGTTCTTC. Translating it yields CASSPTGAWSNEQFF.

The V call is TRBV5-1, the J call TRBJ2-1; 16 nucleotides agree with TRBD2. J gave up 10 bases and V 0 bases, and 4 bases lay outside the gene matches. CDR1 SGHRS and CDR2 YFSETQ come from the germline V gene. The CDR3 has 16 amino acids. The CDR3 region has the DNA TGCGCCAGCAGCTTGGGGCAGGGACTAGCGGGAGGGGAGCAGTTCTTC. It is translated as CASSLGQGLAGGEQFF. The full variable domain, its missing parts supplied by reference TRBV5-1 and TRBJ2-1, is KAGVTQTPRYLIKTRGQQVTLSCSPISGHRSVSWYQQTPGQGLQFLFEYFSETQRNKGNFPGRFSGRQFSNSRSEMNVSTLELGDSALYLCASSLGQGLAGGEQFFGPGTRLTVL.

The chain joins TRBV30 to TRBJ1-6; D not certain. The CDR3 contains 15 residues. V was cut by 1 base and J by 8 bases, with 15 bases left in between. Per germline, CDR1 GTSNPN and CDR2 SVGIG (reference sequence). The CDR3 region is CAWSAPPAGYSPLHF. The CDR3 DNA reads TGTGCCTGGAGTGCCCCTCCCGCAGGTTATTCACCCCTCCACTTT.

The chain is built from TRBV27 and TRBJ2-7, with TRBD1 matching 7 bases. This CDR3 contains 16 residues. CDR1 MNHEY and CDR2 SMNVEV come from the germline V gene (reference sequence). Germline trimming cut 6 bases from V and 3 bases from J; bases unmatched to any gene: 14. The DNA for the CDR3 is TGTGCCAGCAGGAAAACAGGGGCTTGGGGCCTCTACGAGCAGTACTTC. This codes for CASRKTGAWGLYEQYF.

The gene calls are TRBV10-3 and TRBJ2-3; TRBD1 matches 7 bases. CDR3 length: 16 amino acids. Per the germline V gene, CDR1 is ENHRY and CDR2 is SYGVKD. J lost 4 bases, V lost 5 bases, and 12 bases had no gene match. CDR3: CAISRRQGRFADTQYF. The CDR3, as DNA: TGTGCCATCAGTCGTCGACAGGGTCGATTTGCAGATACGCAGTATTTT.

V is TRBV5-6 and J is TRBJ2-1; 7 bases are a match to TRBD2. Germline V CDR1 and CDR2: SGHDT, YYEEEE. This CDR3 is built from 15 residues. The V segment lost 0 bases and the J segment 4 bases; nucleotides outside the gene matches: 4. CDR3 protein: CASSLGAGPYNEQFF. DNA for the CDR3: TGTGCCAGCAGCTTGGGAGCGGGACCATACAATGAGCAGTTCTTC.

Comment on this clone: The sample holds other DNA sequences that translate to the same CDR3. V and J are TRBV28 and TRBJ1-3, with D unresolved. Germline V gene data show CDR1 as MDHEN and CDR2 as SYDVKM. V was cut by 8 bases and J by 1 base, with 0 bases left in between. The CDR3 covers 10 residues. CDR3 in DNA: TGTGCCAGCTCTGGAAACACCATATATTTT. Translating it yields CASSGNTIYF.

In this sample, this clone turned up once. V gene TRBV4-3 combines with J gene TRBJ1-1; unclear D gene. Trimming cost V 0 bases and J 1 base, with 6 bases left between them. The CDR3 contains 14 residues. Germline-derived CDR1 and CDR2 are LGHNA and YSLEER. CDR3 sequence: CASSQDIKNTEAFF. The CDR3 DNA sequence: TGCGCCAGCAGCCAAGACATCAAGAACACTGAAGCTTTCTTT.

Regarding this clone: This likely stems from a read error, as it lies one base from a far larger clone. The chain carries TRBV10-3 and TRBJ2-6; D not certain. This CDR3 contains 12 residues. Germline CDR1 reads ENHRY; CDR2 reads SYGVKD. Trimming removed 5 bases from V and 1 base from J, with 0 bases in between. The CDR3 coding sequence is TGTGCCATCAGTTCTGGGGCCAACGTCCTGACTTTC. This sequence encodes CAISSGANVLTF.

V usage is TRBV6-4 and J usage is TRBJ1-2; 9 positions agree with TRBD1. The J segment lost 3 bases and the V segment lost 4 bases, leaving 3 bases of the junction unmatched. The CDR3 runs to 14 residues. Germline values: CDR1 MRHNA, CDR2 SNTAGT. CDR3 DNA: TGTGCCAGCAGTGTGGACAGGGGTGACTATGGCTACACCTTC. Its protein is CASSVDRGDYGYTF.

The J gene is TRBJ2-1, the V gene TRBV19; TRBD1 matches 8 bases. This CDR3 has 13 residues. Germline V gives CDR1 LNHDA, CDR2 SQIVND (reference sequence). V lost 5 bases and J lost 15; bases outside the gene matches: 12. CDR3: CASSPRTGTGGFF. CDR3 coding DNA: TGTGCCAGTAGTCCTCGGACAGGGACTGGGGGGTTCTTC.

The chain links TRBV7-6 to TRBJ2-2, with D uncertain. Trimming took 4 bases from V and 7 from J, leaving 4 bases between them. Germline lookup yields CDR1 SGHVS and CDR2 FNYEAQ. This CDR3 comprises 11 residues. For the CDR3, the DNA is TGTGCCAGCAGCTCAGGCGGGGAGCTGTTTTTT. It translates to CASSSGGELFF.

CDR3 residues: CARGSSGSPSGEQYF. The DNA of the CDR3 is TGTGCCCGCGGGTCTAGCGGGAGTCCATCGGGTGAGCAGTACTTC. V and J are TRBV30 and TRBJ2-7, with TRBD2 matching 10 bases. The CDR3 runs 15 residues. V was pared by 8 bases and J by 7 bases, with 17 bases of the junction left unmatched. Germline V CDR1 and CDR2: GTSNPN, SVGIG (reference sequence).

The V and J genes are TRBV9 and TRBJ2-3, with D perhaps given as TRBD1 or TRBD2 (5 bases each). Germline V CDR1 and CDR2: SGDLS, YYNGEE. V was shortened by 1 base and J by 4 bases, with 10 bases between the two germline ends. This CDR3 has 14 residues. This CDR3 reads CASSVRGAPDTQYF. The CDR3, as DNA: TGTGCCAGCAGCGTAAGGGGAGCTCCAGATACGCAGTATTTT.

This clone appeared once. J is TRBJ2-2 and V is TRBV3-1 (or the pseudogene TRBV3-2); no clear D gene. This CDR3 region has 13 residues. V was trimmed by 5 bases and J by 6 bases, leaving 10 bases between them. Germline-derived CDR1 and CDR2 are LGHDT and YNNKEL (reference sequence). The CDR3 sequence: CASSALRAGELFF. CDR3 nucleotides: TGTGCCAGCAGCGCTCTTAGAGCCGGGGAGCTGTTTTTT.

This clone was recorded only once. The J gene is TRBJ2-7, the V gene TRBV6-6; possible D gene TRBD2, 5 bases. Germline-derived CDR1 and CDR2 are MNHNY and SVGAGI (reference sequence). Trimming removed 7 bases at V and 3 bases at J, with 10 bases between. This CDR3 comprises 12 residues. CDR3 residues: CASTSGDYEQYF. CDR3 in DNA: TGTGCCAGCACCAGCGGTGACTACGAGCAGTACTTC.

For this clone: The sample carries other DNA sequences with the same CDR3. The chain combines TRBV6-5 with TRBJ2-2; D is possibly TRBD1 or TRBD2 (6 bases each). V dropped 1 base and J dropped 6 bases, with 9 bases sitting between them. The V gene's germline CDR1 is MNHEY and CDR2 SVGAGI. The length of the CDR3 is 14 residues. CDR3 region: CASSYFGGPGELFF. The CDR3 DNA is TGTGCCAGCAGTTACTTTGGGGGGCCCGGGGAGCTGTTTTTT.

The chain links TRBV9 to TRBJ2-7, with D unclear. CDR3 length: 12 residues. Trimming removed 2 bases from V and 9 bases from J, with 12 bases in between. The germline CDR1 and CDR2 sequences are SGDLS and YYNGEE. The CDR3 spells CASSVDRAAQYF. The CDR3 nucleotides are TGTGCCAGCAGCGTGGATAGGGCTGCGCAGTACTTC.

V usage is TRBV24-1 and J usage is TRBJ2-1; TRBD2 aligns across 13 bases. Per the germline V gene, CDR1 is KGHDR and CDR2 is SFDVKD. This CDR3 contains 20 residues. V was clipped by 3 bases and J by 1 base; unmatched bases: 11. The CDR3 spells CATSDKRLAGGAKSYNEQFF. CDR3 in DNA: TGTGCCACCAGTGATAAACGACTAGCGGGAGGAGCAAAATCCTACAATGAGCAGTTCTTC.